This T cell receptor beta chain was observed in a study of blood T cell repertoires in COVID-19. Study context: The samples span acute and convalescent COVID-19 from the United States, Italy and Spain.

The CDR3 contains 14 residues. V was clipped by 0 bases and J by 5 bases, with 11 bases between them. Germline CDR1 is GTSNPN and CDR2 is SVGIG (reference sequence). Here immunoSEQ multiplex PCR was the method, and the copy in TCRdb shows in-frame clones only, minus some. The data show about 240,000 clones, with 88% seen just once and around 0.99% held by the top ten. In regard to this clone: Additional DNA sequences in this sample encode the identical CDR3.

The chain joins TRBV30 to TRBJ1-5; maybe TRBD1 (5 bases). The sequencing input was peripheral blood. The source of this sequence is a woman aged 40-49 years who had recovered from COVID-19. As DNA, the CDR3 is TGTGCCTGGAGTGTACGGGGGGGGTATCAGCCCCAGCATTTT. Amino acid sequence: CAWSVRGGYQPQHF.